This T cell receptor beta chain derives from a study of shared clonotypes between healthy human individuals. The overall study: The people who gave samples were two women and three men aged 18 to 49. Every donor yielded three CD4 naive, three CD4 memory, two CD8 naive and one CD8 memory plate. Study-wide findings and caveats: Memory subsets generally showed smaller estimated richness than naive subsets did.

Across several immunoSEQ plates, the genomic DNA of each subset was split evenly. Sequenced by immunoSEQ multiplex PCR; TCRdb stores in-frame clones only, minus some. The profile shows about 1.5 million clones, 95% to 97% of them singletons. Trimming pared 2 bases from V and 6 bases from J, leaving 11 bases between. From germline, CDR1 is SEHNR and CDR2 FQNEAQ (reference sequence). This CDR3 comprises 13 residues. Of note for this clone: Its antigen is not identified.

The sequence came from a man younger than 45 in good health. Sample: naive CD4+ T cells sorted from blood. Subset meaning: CD45RA+ positively selected. This rearrangement joins TRBV7-9 to TRBJ2-7; possibly TRBD1 for D (7 bases). CDR3 DNA: TGTGCCAGCAGCTTATCAGGGGGGACCGAGCAGTACTTC. As protein: CASSLSGGTEQYF. Based on the CDR3 plus reference TRBV7-9 and TRBJ2-7, the full variable domain is DTGVSQNPRHKITKRGQNVTFRCDPISEHNRLYWYRQTLGQGPEFLTYFQNEAQLEKSRLLSDRFSAERPKGSFSTLEIQRTEQGDSAMYLCASSLSGGTEQYFGPGTRLTVT.